These T cell receptor beta chains were read from a single sample in a study of human T cells and chemical hapten exposure. TCRdb reprocessed the RACE reads via MiXCR and lists one record per CDR3 protein. The profile shows fewer than 150,000 distinct CDR3 sequences, about 10% of them singletons. The sequenced sample was whole blood, obtained in connection with sensitization to the hapten diphenylcyclopropenone (DPC). These receptors all stem from a woman in her forties or fifties with alopecia areata. Some clones in this sample may be carry-over from other donors' samples. Each CDR3 is given with its conserved first and last residue. The D gene is left open where the match is weak. A clone size is listed for some rows: how often the clone was seen (once, few, many), or a class if it is expanded.

j_call,v_call,clone_size,d_call,cdr3_nt,cdr3_aa
TRBJ2-4,TRBV9,few,-,TGTGCCAGCAGCGTAGGAGGGATAGCCAAAAACATTCAGTACTTC,CASSVGGIAKNIQYF
TRBJ2-1,TRBV7-9,-,-,TGTGCCAGCAGCTCCACCCCGACTGGTCACAATGAGCAGTTCTTC,CASSSTPTGHNEQFF
TRBJ2-1,TRBV18,-,TRBD2,TGTGCCAGCTCACCTCGGACTAGCGGAGACAATGAGCAGTTCTTC,CASSPRTSGDNEQFF
TRBJ2-5,TRBV5-1,-,-,TGCGCCAGCAGCTTGGGCCCCTCAGGTAGGGTCCAAGAGACCCAGTACTTC,CASSLGPSGRVQETQYF
TRBJ2-7,TRBV6-6,few,TRBD1,TGTGCCAGCTCGACAGGGGCAAACTACGAGCAGTACTTC,CASSTGANYEQYF
TRBJ2-1,TRBV9,few,TRBD2,TGTGCCAGCAGCGTAGGCCCAGGGGGGACTAGCGGGACCCAGAATGAGCAGTTCTTC,CASSVGPGGTSGTQNEQFF
TRBJ2-7,TRBV6-5,-,TRBD2,TGTGCCAGCTCCCAAGCGGGAGCTGGTTACGAGCAGTACTTC,CASSQAGAGYEQYF
TRBJ2-7,TRBV11-1,-,-,TGTGCCAGCAGCTTCGTGCTCCACGACGGGTACGAGCAGTACTTC,CASSFVLHDGYEQYF
TRBJ1-5,TRBV7-2,few,-,TGTGCCAGCAGCTTGAGGGTTTATGACCAGCCCCAGCATTTT,CASSLRVYDQPQHF
TRBJ2-2,TRBV10-2,few,-,TGCGCCAGCAGTGAGGTTCCCCCCCCGGCAGACACCGGGGAGCTGTTTTTT,CASSEVPPPADTGELFF
TRBJ2-7,TRBV27,-,-,TGTGCCAGCAGTTACCGGACTGACTACGAGCAGTACTTC,CASSYRTDYEQYF
TRBJ2-3,TRBV28,-,-,TGTGCCAGCTTCAGTAGCTTGCGGCGCACAGATACGCAGTATTTT,CASFSSLRRTDTQYF
TRBJ2-7,TRBV7-3,few,TRBD1,TGTGCCAGCAGCCAAGGCTTGGGACAGGGGAGCCACGAGCAGTACTTC,CASSQGLGQGSHEQYF
TRBJ2-7,TRBV5-1,few,TRBD1,TGCGCCAGCAGCTTATCCGGGACAGGGGTCCACGAGCAGTACTTC,CASSLSGTGVHEQYF
TRBJ2-3,TRBV18,few,TRBD1,TGTGCCAGCTCACGGACGGACAGGACAGTCAGAGATACGCAGTATTTT,CASSRTDRTVRDTQYF
TRBJ2-1,TRBV30,few,TRBD2,TGTGCCTCGGGACTAGCGGGTTATGAGCAGTTCTTC,CASGLAGYEQFF
TRBJ2-7,TRBV20-1,few,TRBD2,TGCAGTGCTAGGGGAGCGGGAAAGTACGAGCAGTACTTC,CSARGAGKYEQYF
TRBJ1-5,TRBV11-2,many,-,TGTGCCAGCAGCGTAGATTGGGCACAGCCCCAGCATTTT,CASSVDWAQPQHF
TRBJ1-4,TRBV4-1,few,TRBD1,TGCGCCAGCAGCCAAGTAATGGGCAGGGGGCGCGCAACTAATGAAAAACTGTTTTTT,CASSQVMGRGRATNEKLFF
TRBJ1-5,TRBV11-2,-,-,TGTGCCAGCAGCTTATCCCCGAGTCAGCCCCAGCATTTT,CASSLSPSQPQHF
TRBJ2-7,TRBV13,-,TRBD1,TGTGCCAGCAGCTTAGAACAGGGGAGCAACGAGCAGTACTTC,CASSLEQGSNEQYF
TRBJ2-1,TRBV10-3,-,TRBD1,TGTGCCATCAGTGACCGGGACAGGGGCCTCAATGAGCAGTTCTTC,CAISDRDRGLNEQFF
TRBJ1-4,TRBV20-1,many,TRBD1,TGCAGTCCGAGGACAGGGCTCCATCCCTCTAATGAAAAACTGTTTTTT,CSPRTGLHPSNEKLFF
TRBJ2-1,TRBV29-1,few,-,TGCAGCGCTTTAGCTGTTGCGACCTCCTACAATGAGCAGTTCTTC,CSALAVATSYNEQFF
TRBJ2-7,TRBV28,-,TRBD1,TGTGCCAGCAGTGCGGGACAGGCCCCCTACGAGCAGTACTTC,CASSAGQAPYEQYF
TRBJ2-1,TRBV12-5,few,-,TGTGCTAGTGGTAAAGGGGCCGGGGGATCCTACAATGAGCAGTTCTTC,CASGKGAGGSYNEQFF
TRBJ1-1,TRBV7-6,few,TRBD1,TGTGCCAGCACCCCAGGGGGACCGAACACTGAAGCTTTCTTT,CASTPGGPNTEAFF
TRBJ1-1,TRBV7-6,few,-,TGTGCCAGCAGCTCACAGGTGGGGAACACTGAAGCTTTCTTT,CASSSQVGNTEAFF
TRBJ1-3,TRBV6-6,many,TRBD1,TGTGCCAGCAGTTACGGACAGGGAAGAGGAAACACCATATATTTT,CASSYGQGRGNTIYF
TRBJ2-1,TRBV28,few,TRBD2,TGTGCCAGCATTTCACTAGCGGAACCCTACAATGAGCAGTTCTTC,CASISLAEPYNEQFF
TRBJ1-5,TRBV7-2,few,-,TGTGCCAGCAGCTCAAATGGGGGGAGGGATCAGCCCCAGCATTTT,CASSSNGGRDQPQHF
TRBJ2-1,TRBV7-7,few,-,TGTGCTAGCAGCTCCGAACCTAGTGAGTCCTACAATGAGCAGTTCTTC,CASSSEPSESYNEQFF
TRBJ1-5,TRBV6-2/TRBV6-3,few,-,TGTGCCAGCAGCTTGACACGGAATCAGCCCCAGCATTTT,CASSLTRNQPQHF
TRBJ2-7,TRBV27,-,TRBD2,TGTGCCAGCAGTTCCTCCGGACTAGCGGGGACGACCTCCTACGAGCAGTGCTTC,CASSSSGLAGTTSYEQCF
TRBJ2-2,TRBV28,-,-,TGTGCCACCCGACGGCCCACCGGGGAGCTGTTTTTT,CATRRPTGELFF
TRBJ2-3,TRBV7-2,many,TRBD2,TGTGCCAGCAGCTCATCGGTCGGGGGGATATACACGCAGTATTTT,CASSSSVGGIYTQYF
TRBJ2-3,TRBV20-1,many,-,TGCAGTGCCGTTCCCGTTCGGGCAGATACGCAGTATTTT,CSAVPVRADTQYF
TRBJ2-7,TRBV9,-,-,TGTGCCAGCAGCCCCACCGGGACATTCTCCTACGAGCAGTACTTC,CASSPTGTFSYEQYF
TRBJ2-2,TRBV12-3/TRBV12-4,few,TRBD2,TGTGCCATCTCGGGAGGGACGAACACCGGGGAGCTGTTTTTT,CAISGGTNTGELFF
TRBJ2-3,TRBV19,many,TRBD2,TGTGCCAGTAGCTCCTTAGCGGGACTCACAGATACGCAGTATTTT,CASSSLAGLTDTQYF
TRBJ2-3,TRBV25-1,-,-,TGTGCCAGCAGTGCCGGGCGGACGGGCACAGATACGCAGTATTTT,CASSAGRTGTDTQYF
TRBJ2-1,TRBV20-1,many,TRBD2,TGCAGTGCTAGTAAAGGACTAGCGATTAATGAGCAGTTCTTC,CSASKGLAINEQFF
TRBJ2-5,TRBV29-1,-,-,TGCAGCGTTGAGAGGGGGTACCAAGAGACCCAGTACTTC,CSVERGYQETQYF
TRBJ2-2,TRBV7-7,many,TRBD2,TGTGCTAGCAGCATCGGAGTAGCGGGAGGCCAGGGGGAGCTGTTTTTT,CASSIGVAGGQGELFF
TRBJ2-1,TRBV7-2,few,TRBD2,TGTGCCAGCAGCCCACCCAGACTAGCCGATGAGCAGTTCTTC,CASSPPRLADEQFF
TRBJ1-5,TRBV2,few,-,TGTGCCAGCAGTTCTACAGGAGGAAGCCAGCCCCAGCATTTT,CASSSTGGSQPQHF
TRBJ2-1,TRBV7-8,few,TRBD2,TGTGCCAGCAGCTTAGCTTGGACTAGCGGGGGTACCTACAATGAGCAGTTCTTC,CASSLAWTSGGTYNEQFF
TRBJ2-1,TRBV29-1,few,-,TGCAGCGCCGTGGATAGGGGATCTCGAGATGAGCAGTTCTTC,CSAVDRGSRDEQFF
TRBJ2-7,TRBV10-3,-,TRBD2,TGTGCCATCAGCCCTGGGACTAGAGAGCAGTACTTC,CAISPGTREQYF
TRBJ2-3,TRBV30,-,-,TGTGCCTGGAGTACAGGGGAGGCAGATACGCAGTATTTT,CAWSTGEADTQYF
TRBJ1-2,TRBV29-1,-,TRBD1,TGCAGCGTTGTGACGGACAGGGGACCCTATGGCTACACCTTC,CSVVTDRGPYGYTF
TRBJ2-1,TRBV14,-,-,TGTGCCAGCAGCCAACGAGTTTCTTACAATGAGCAGTTCTTC,CASSQRVSYNEQFF
TRBJ2-1,TRBV11-2,-,-,TGTGCCAGCGCTAAAGGACTTCCCAATGAGCAGTTCTTC,CASAKGLPNEQFF